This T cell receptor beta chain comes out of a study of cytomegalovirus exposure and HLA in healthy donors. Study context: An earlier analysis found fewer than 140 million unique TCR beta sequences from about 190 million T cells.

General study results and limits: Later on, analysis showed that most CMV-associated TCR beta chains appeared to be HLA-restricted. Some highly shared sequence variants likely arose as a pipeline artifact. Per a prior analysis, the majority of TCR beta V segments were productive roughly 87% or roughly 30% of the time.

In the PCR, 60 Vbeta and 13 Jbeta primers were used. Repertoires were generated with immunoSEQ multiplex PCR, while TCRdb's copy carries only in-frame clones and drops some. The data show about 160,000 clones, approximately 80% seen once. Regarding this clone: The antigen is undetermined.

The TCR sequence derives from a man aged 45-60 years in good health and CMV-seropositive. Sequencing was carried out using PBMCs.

CDR3 in DNA: TGTGCCAGCAGTTTATCCAAAACAGGGCGGGCTGAAGCTTTCTTT. As protein: CASSLSKTGRAEAFF. The J gene is TRBJ1-1, the V gene TRBV27, with D possibly matching TRBD1 (6 bases). V dropped 0 bases and J dropped 6 bases, with 14 bases sitting between them. Germline-derived CDR1 and CDR2 are MNHEY and SMNVEV (reference sequence). The CDR3 spans 15 residues.